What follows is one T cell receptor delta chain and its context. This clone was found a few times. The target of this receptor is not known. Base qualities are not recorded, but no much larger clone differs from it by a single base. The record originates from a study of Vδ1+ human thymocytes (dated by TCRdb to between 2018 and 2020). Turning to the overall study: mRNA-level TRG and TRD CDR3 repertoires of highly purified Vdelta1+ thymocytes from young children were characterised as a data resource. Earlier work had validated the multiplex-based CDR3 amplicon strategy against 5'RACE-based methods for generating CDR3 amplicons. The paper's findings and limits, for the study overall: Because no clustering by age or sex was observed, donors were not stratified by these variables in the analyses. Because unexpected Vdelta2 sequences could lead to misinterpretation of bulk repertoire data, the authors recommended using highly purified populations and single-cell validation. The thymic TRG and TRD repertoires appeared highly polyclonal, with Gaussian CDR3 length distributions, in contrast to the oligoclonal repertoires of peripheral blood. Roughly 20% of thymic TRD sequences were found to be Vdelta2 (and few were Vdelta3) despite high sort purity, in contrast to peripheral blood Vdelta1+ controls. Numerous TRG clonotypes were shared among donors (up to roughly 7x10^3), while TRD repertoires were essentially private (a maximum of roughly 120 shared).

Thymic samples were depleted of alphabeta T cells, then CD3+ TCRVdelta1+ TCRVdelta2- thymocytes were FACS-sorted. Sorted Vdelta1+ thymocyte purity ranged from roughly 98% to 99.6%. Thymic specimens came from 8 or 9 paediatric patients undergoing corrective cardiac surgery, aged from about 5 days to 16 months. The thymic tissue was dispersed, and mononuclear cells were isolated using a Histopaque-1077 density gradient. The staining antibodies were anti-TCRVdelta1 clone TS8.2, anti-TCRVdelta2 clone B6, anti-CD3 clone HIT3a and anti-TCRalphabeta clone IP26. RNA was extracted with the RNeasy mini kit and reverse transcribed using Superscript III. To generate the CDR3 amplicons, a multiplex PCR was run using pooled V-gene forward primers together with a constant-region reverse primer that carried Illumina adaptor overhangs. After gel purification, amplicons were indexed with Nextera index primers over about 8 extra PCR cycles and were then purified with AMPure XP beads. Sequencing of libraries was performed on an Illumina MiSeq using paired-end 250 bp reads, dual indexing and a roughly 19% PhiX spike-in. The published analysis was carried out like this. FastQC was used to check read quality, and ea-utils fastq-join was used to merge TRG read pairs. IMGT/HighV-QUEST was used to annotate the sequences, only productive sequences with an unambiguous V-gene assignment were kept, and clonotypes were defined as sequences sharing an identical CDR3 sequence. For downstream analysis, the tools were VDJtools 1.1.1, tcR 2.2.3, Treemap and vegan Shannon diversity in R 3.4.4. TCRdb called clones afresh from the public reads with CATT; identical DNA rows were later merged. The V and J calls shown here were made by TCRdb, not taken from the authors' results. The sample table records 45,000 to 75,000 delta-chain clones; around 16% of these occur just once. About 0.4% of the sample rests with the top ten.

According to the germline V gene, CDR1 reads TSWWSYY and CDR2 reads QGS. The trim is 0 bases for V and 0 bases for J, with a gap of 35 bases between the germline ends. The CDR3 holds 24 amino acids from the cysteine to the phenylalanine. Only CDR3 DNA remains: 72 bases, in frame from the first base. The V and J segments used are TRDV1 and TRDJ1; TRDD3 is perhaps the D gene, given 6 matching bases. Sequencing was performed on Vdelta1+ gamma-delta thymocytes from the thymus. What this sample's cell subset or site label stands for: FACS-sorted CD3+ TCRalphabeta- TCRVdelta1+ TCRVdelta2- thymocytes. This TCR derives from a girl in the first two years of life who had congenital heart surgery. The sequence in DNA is TGTGCTCTTGGGGAACTAAAAGCCTACCCGGGGGCCCCTGAGGGGGGACACTACACCGATAAACTCATCTTT. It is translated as CALGELKAYPGAPEGGHYTDKLIF.